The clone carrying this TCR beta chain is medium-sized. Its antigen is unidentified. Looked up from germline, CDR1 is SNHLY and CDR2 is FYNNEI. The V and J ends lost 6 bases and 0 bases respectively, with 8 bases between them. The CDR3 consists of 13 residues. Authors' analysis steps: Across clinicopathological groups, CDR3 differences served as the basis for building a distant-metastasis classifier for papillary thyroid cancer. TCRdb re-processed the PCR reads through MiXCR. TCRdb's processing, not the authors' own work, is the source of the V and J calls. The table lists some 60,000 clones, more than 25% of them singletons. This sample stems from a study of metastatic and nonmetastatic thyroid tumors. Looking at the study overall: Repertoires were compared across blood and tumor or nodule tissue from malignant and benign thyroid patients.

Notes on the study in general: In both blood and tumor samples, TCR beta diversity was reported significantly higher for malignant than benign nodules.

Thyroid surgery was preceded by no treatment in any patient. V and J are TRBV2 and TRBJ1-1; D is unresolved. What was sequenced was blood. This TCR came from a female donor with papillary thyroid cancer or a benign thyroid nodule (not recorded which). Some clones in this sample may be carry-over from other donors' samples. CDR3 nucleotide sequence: TGTGCCAGCAGGTGGGAGCTGAACACTGAAGCTTTCTTT. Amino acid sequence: CASRWELNTEAFF.